The sequence of this T cell receptor beta chain was determined in a study of molecular identifiers for immune sequencing clone quantification. Study background: Replicate RNA from approximately 20,000 or 98,000 naive CD8 T cells formed five aliquots; four were sequenced.

TCRdb analysed the PCR reads with MiXCR anew, one entry per CDR3 protein. Found here are about 640,000 distinct CDR3 sequences, nearly 20% of them singletons; the top ten hold 0.7% to 1%. The V gene's germline CDR1 is MNHEY and CDR2 SVGAGI. Germline trimming cut 6 bases from V and 5 bases from J; bases unmatched to any gene: 4. The CDR3 length is 13 residues. The sequence derives from a human donor in good health. Some libraries in this study had Jurkat cell RNA spiked in. The chain joins TRBV6-5 to TRBJ2-1; 7 positions match TRBD1. The specimen sequenced was naive CD8+ T cells from blood, with Jurkat cell RNA spiked in. Subset described: FACS-sorted CD8+CD4-CCR7+CD45RA+ naive T cells. CDR3 bases: TGTGCCAGCAGGGGGACAGTACACAATGAGCAGTTCTTC. As protein: CASRGTVHNEQFF.